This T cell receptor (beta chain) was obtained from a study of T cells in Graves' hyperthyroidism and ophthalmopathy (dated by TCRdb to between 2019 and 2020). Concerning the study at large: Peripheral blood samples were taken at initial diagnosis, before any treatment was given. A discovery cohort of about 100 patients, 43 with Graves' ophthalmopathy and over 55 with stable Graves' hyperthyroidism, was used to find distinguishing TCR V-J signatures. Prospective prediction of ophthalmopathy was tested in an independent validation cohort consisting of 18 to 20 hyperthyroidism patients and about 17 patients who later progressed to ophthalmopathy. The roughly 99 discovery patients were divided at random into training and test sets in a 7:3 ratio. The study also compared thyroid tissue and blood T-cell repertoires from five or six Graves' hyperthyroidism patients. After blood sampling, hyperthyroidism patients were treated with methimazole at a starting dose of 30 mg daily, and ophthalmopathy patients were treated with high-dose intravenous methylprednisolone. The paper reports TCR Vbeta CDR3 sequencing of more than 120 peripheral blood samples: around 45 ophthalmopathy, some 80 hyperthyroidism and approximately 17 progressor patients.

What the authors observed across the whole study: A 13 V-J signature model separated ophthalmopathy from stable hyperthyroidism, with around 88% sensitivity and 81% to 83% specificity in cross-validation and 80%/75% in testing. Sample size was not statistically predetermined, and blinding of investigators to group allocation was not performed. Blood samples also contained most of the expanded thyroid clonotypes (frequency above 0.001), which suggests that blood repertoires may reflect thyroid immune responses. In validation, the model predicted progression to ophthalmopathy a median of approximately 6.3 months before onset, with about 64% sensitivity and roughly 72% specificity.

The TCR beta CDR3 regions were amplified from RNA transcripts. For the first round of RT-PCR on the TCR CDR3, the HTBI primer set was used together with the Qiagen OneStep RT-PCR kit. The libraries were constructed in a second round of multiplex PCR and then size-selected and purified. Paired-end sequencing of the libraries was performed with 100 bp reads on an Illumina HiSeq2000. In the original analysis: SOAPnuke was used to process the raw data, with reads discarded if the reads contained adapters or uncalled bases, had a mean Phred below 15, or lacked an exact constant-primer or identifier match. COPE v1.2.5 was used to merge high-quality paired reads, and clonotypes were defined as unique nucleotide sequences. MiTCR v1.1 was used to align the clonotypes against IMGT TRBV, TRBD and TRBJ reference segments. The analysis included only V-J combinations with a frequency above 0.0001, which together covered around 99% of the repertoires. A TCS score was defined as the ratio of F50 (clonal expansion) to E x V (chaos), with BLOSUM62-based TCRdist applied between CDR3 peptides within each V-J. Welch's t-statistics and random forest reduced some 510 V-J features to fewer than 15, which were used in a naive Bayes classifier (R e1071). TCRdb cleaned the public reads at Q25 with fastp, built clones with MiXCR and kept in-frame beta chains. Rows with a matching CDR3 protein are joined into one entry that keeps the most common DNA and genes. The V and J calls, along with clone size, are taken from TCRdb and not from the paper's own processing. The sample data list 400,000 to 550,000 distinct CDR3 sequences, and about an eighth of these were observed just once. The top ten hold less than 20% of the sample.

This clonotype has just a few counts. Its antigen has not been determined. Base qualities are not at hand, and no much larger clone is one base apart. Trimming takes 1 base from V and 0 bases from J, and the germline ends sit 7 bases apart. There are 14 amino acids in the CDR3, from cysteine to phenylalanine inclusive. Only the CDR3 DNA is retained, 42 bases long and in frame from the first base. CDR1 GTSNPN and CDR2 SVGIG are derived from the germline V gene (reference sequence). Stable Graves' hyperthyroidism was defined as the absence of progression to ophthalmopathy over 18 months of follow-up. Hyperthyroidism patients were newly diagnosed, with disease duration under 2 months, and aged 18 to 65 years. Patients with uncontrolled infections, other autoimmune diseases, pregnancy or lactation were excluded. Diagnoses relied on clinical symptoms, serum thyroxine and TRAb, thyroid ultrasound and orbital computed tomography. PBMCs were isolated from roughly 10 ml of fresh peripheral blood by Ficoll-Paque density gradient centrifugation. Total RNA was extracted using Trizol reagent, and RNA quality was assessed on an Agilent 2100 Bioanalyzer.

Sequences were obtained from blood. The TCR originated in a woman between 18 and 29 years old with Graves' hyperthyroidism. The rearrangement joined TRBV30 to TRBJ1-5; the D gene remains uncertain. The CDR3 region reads CAWSGAFSNQPQHF. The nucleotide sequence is TGTGCCTGGAGTGGGGCCTTTAGCAATCAGCCCCAGCATTTT. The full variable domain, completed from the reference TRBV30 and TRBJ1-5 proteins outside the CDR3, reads SQTIHQWPATLVQPVGSPLSLECTVEGTSNPNLYWYRQAAGRGLQLLFYSVGIGQISSEVPQNLSASRPQDRQFILSSKKLLLSDSGFYLCAWSGAFSNQPQHFGDGTRLSIL.